The rows below give T cell receptor beta chains drawn from one sample of a study of T cells after yellow fever vaccination. Each CDR3 protein is one row after TCRdb ran MiXCR on the 5' RACE reads. Of under 400,000 distinct CDR3 sequences listed, roughly an eighth are singletons. The source was CD4+ T cells sorted from PBMCs, collected 15 days after the yellow fever booster vaccination. The source is a man between 18 and 35 years old who received the YFV17D yellow fever vaccine. Each CDR3 is given with its conserved first and last residue. The order of the fields is CDR3 DNA, CDR3 protein, clone size, D gene, J gene, V gene. D genes are given only for firm matches. Only some rows state a clone size, as once, few, many or a class for expanded clones.

CDR3 DNA: TGTGCCAGCAGCCACCTCACTGACAGGCCAGAAGCTTTCTTT
CDR3 protein: CASSHLTDRPEAFF
clone size: few
D gene: NA
J gene: TRBJ1-1
V gene: TRBV4-2

CDR3 DNA: TGTGCCAGCAAGCAGAGAGGCTATGGCTACACCTTC
CDR3 protein: CASKQRGYGYTF
clone size: few
D gene: NA
J gene: TRBJ1-2
V gene: TRBV6-5

CDR3 DNA: TGCGCCAGCAGCATGGGGGACAGGGTTGTAAAGCAGTACTTC
CDR3 protein: CASSMGDRVVKQYF
clone size: NA
D gene: TRBD1
J gene: TRBJ2-7
V gene: TRBV5-1

CDR3 DNA: TGTGCCAGCAGCGGGACAAGTAATTCACCCCTCCACTTT
CDR3 protein: CASSGTSNSPLHF
clone size: few
D gene: NA
J gene: TRBJ1-6
V gene: TRBV9

CDR3 DNA: TGTGCCAGCACCACAGGGGGCTGGGACACTGAAGCTTTCTTT
CDR3 protein: CASTTGGWDTEAFF
clone size: NA
D gene: TRBD1
J gene: TRBJ1-1
V gene: TRBV9

CDR3 DNA: TGTGCCACCAGCAGCCCTAGGCAGTCAGATACGCAGTATTTT
CDR3 protein: CATSSPRQSDTQYF
clone size: few
D gene: NA
J gene: TRBJ2-3
V gene: TRBV15

CDR3 DNA: TGTGCCATCAGTGACAGGGATAATACGCAGTATTTT
CDR3 protein: CAISDRDNTQYF
clone size: NA
D gene: NA
J gene: TRBJ2-3
V gene: TRBV10-3

CDR3 DNA: TGTGCCAGCAGGGGACCGATTAATGAAAAACTGTTTTTT
CDR3 protein: CASRGPINEKLFF
clone size: NA
D gene: NA
J gene: TRBJ1-4
V gene: TRBV12-3/TRBV12-4

CDR3 DNA: TGTGCCAGCAGCCCCGACGACGGGGGAGGAGAGACCCAGTACTTC
CDR3 protein: CASSPDDGGGETQYF
clone size: NA
D gene: NA
J gene: TRBJ2-5
V gene: TRBV4-2

CDR3 DNA: TGTGCCACCCTACAGGGGCAACGATCAGATACGCAGTATTTT
CDR3 protein: CATLQGQRSDTQYF
clone size: NA
D gene: TRBD1
J gene: TRBJ2-3
V gene: TRBV6-6

CDR3 DNA: TGTGCCTGGAGTCGATCCACCGGGGAGCTGTTTTTT
CDR3 protein: CAWSRSTGELFF
clone size: NA
D gene: NA
J gene: TRBJ2-2
V gene: TRBV30

CDR3 DNA: TGTGCCACCCGGGACAGTAGCACAGATACGCAGTATTTT
CDR3 protein: CATRDSSTDTQYF
clone size: NA
D gene: TRBD1
J gene: TRBJ2-3
V gene: TRBV6-2/TRBV6-3

CDR3 DNA: TGTGCCAGCAGACCCGGGACAGTCAATTCACCCCTCCACTTT
CDR3 protein: CASRPGTVNSPLHF
clone size: NA
D gene: TRBD1
J gene: TRBJ1-6
V gene: TRBV6-6

CDR3 DNA: TGCGCCAGCAGCCCAGGGATCCCCGGGGATACGCAGTATTTT
CDR3 protein: CASSPGIPGDTQYF
clone size: many
D gene: NA
J gene: TRBJ2-3
V gene: TRBV5-1

CDR3 DNA: TGTGCCAGCAGCCAAGTTGCGGCTAACTATGGCTACACCTTC
CDR3 protein: CASSQVAANYGYTF
clone size: few
D gene: NA
J gene: TRBJ1-2
V gene: TRBV4-2

CDR3 DNA: TGCGCCAGTGCCACCGGGACCGGCACAGATACGCAGTATTTT
CDR3 protein: CASATGTGTDTQYF
clone size: NA
D gene: NA
J gene: TRBJ2-3
V gene: TRBV5-1

CDR3 DNA: TGTGCCATCAGTGAGTCCGGGGGGGCGCTGTATACGCAGTATTTT
CDR3 protein: CAISESGGALYTQYF
clone size: few
D gene: TRBD2
J gene: TRBJ2-3
V gene: TRBV10-3

CDR3 DNA: TGTGCCAGCAGCCAAGATGGACAGGGGACAGATACGCAGTATTTT
CDR3 protein: CASSQDGQGTDTQYF
clone size: NA
D gene: TRBD1
J gene: TRBJ2-3
V gene: TRBV4-2

CDR3 DNA: TGTGCCAGCAGCGCTCTGAGGATCACGGGGACTGGAGGAGATACGCAGTATTTT
CDR3 protein: CASSALRITGTGGDTQYF
clone size: few
D gene: NA
J gene: TRBJ2-3
V gene: TRBV5-4

CDR3 DNA: TGTGCCAGCAGTCCTTCCCCGACAGGGGGGGATACGCAGTATTTT
CDR3 protein: CASSPSPTGGDTQYF
clone size: few
D gene: TRBD1
J gene: TRBJ2-3
V gene: TRBV6-2/TRBV6-3

CDR3 DNA: TGTGCCAGCAGTCCCTTTAACGGGGGGGCCGGGGCAGATACGCAGTATTTT
CDR3 protein: CASSPFNGGAGADTQYF
clone size: NA
D gene: TRBD2
J gene: TRBJ2-3
V gene: TRBV28

CDR3 DNA: TGTGCCAGCAGCTTAGAGAGTGTACAGGGGGCTAGGCAGCCCCAGCATTTT
CDR3 protein: CASSLESVQGARQPQHF
clone size: NA
D gene: TRBD1
J gene: TRBJ1-5
V gene: TRBV7-2

CDR3 DNA: TGTGCCAGCAGCCAAGATCTATGGGCAGGACTAGCCAAAAACATTCAGTACTTC
CDR3 protein: CASSQDLWAGLAKNIQYF
clone size: NA
D gene: NA
J gene: TRBJ2-4
V gene: TRBV4-2

CDR3 DNA: TGTGCCAGCAGTTACCCGGACTCGGGGGAGGATGGCTACACCTTC
CDR3 protein: CASSYPDSGEDGYTF
clone size: NA
D gene: NA
J gene: TRBJ1-2
V gene: TRBV6-5

CDR3 DNA: TGTGCCAGCAGCCAGACCCCCGGGACAGGGGGCTTAGGAGGCACAGATACGCAGTATTTT
CDR3 protein: CASSQTPGTGGLGGTDTQYF
clone size: few
D gene: TRBD1
J gene: TRBJ2-3
V gene: TRBV3-1

CDR3 DNA: TGTGCCAGCAGTGGTCAGGGGTCGGGCGGCTACACCTTC
CDR3 protein: CASSGQGSGGYTF
clone size: NA
D gene: NA
J gene: TRBJ1-2
V gene: TRBV12-3/TRBV12-4

CDR3 DNA: TGTGCCAGCAGTTACTCGGGCGGCGGCCATTATGGCTACACCTTC
CDR3 protein: CASSYSGGGHYGYTF
clone size: NA
D gene: NA
J gene: TRBJ1-2
V gene: TRBV6-5

CDR3 DNA: TGCGCCAGCAGCCAAGCCGGGGGTGCGGCGGGGAGGACAGATACGCAGTATTTT
CDR3 protein: CASSQAGGAAGRTDTQYF
clone size: NA
D gene: NA
J gene: TRBJ2-3
V gene: TRBV4-1

CDR3 DNA: TGTGCCAGCAGCAGACAGGGGGCCTATGAGCAGTTCTTC
CDR3 protein: CASSRQGAYEQFF
clone size: NA
D gene: TRBD1
J gene: TRBJ2-1
V gene: TRBV3-1

CDR3 DNA: TGTGCCAGCTCACCAATGGGGGGATACAATGAGCAGTTCTTC
CDR3 protein: CASSPMGGYNEQFF
clone size: NA
D gene: NA
J gene: TRBJ2-1
V gene: TRBV18

CDR3 DNA: TGCAGTGCTAGAGAACTCCAGGGGGCAGGCGAAAAACTGTTTTTT
CDR3 protein: CSARELQGAGEKLFF
clone size: NA
D gene: TRBD1
J gene: TRBJ1-4
V gene: TRBV20-1

CDR3 DNA: TGTGCCACCAGTGGCGGGACAGGGGGCACAGATACGCAGTATTTT
CDR3 protein: CATSGGTGGTDTQYF
clone size: few
D gene: TRBD1
J gene: TRBJ2-3
V gene: TRBV24-1

CDR3 DNA: TGTGCCAGCAGCTGGCGGACAGGAGGAGAGCAGTACTTC
CDR3 protein: CASSWRTGGEQYF
clone size: NA
D gene: TRBD1
J gene: TRBJ2-7
V gene: TRBV7-6

CDR3 DNA: TGTGCCAGCAGCTTCGGGACAGGGAGGTCCTACGAGCAGTACTTC
CDR3 protein: CASSFGTGRSYEQYF
clone size: NA
D gene: TRBD1
J gene: TRBJ2-7
V gene: TRBV3-1

CDR3 DNA: TGTGCCACCAGCTTGGAGGGGTCAGATACGCAGTATTTT
CDR3 protein: CATSLEGSDTQYF
clone size: NA
D gene: NA
J gene: TRBJ2-3
V gene: TRBV7-9

CDR3 DNA: TGTGCCAGCAATCGAGGCTTCGGGTACAATGAGCAGTTCTTC
CDR3 protein: CASNRGFGYNEQFF
clone size: few
D gene: NA
J gene: TRBJ2-1
V gene: TRBV28

CDR3 DNA: TGTGCCAGCAGCCAATCTTACAAGATGAACACTGAAGCTTTCTTT
CDR3 protein: CASSQSYKMNTEAFF
clone size: many
D gene: NA
J gene: TRBJ1-1
V gene: TRBV3-1

CDR3 DNA: TGTGCCAGCAGTCCCCCGGGGTCCACTGAAGCTTTCTTT
CDR3 protein: CASSPPGSTEAFF
clone size: few
D gene: NA
J gene: TRBJ1-1
V gene: TRBV28

CDR3 DNA: TGCAGTGCTAGAGTACGCGCAGATACGCAGTATTTT
CDR3 protein: CSARVRADTQYF
clone size: NA
D gene: NA
J gene: TRBJ2-3
V gene: TRBV20-1

CDR3 DNA: TGTGCCAGCAGTTCCCGGGGGGAGAGGAGGGAGACCCAGTACTTC
CDR3 protein: CASSSRGERRETQYF
clone size: few
D gene: TRBD2
J gene: TRBJ2-5
V gene: TRBV27

CDR3 DNA: TGTGCCAGCAGCCCCCAAGGGGGGGTTCGGTCACCCCTCCACTTT
CDR3 protein: CASSPQGGVRSPLHF
clone size: many
D gene: NA
J gene: TRBJ1-6
V gene: TRBV3-1

CDR3 DNA: TGTGCCAGCAAAAACAGCGATACGCAGTATTTT
CDR3 protein: CASKNSDTQYF
clone size: NA
D gene: NA
J gene: TRBJ2-3
V gene: TRBV28

CDR3 DNA: TGTGCCAGCGGTCATACGAGGGGGACAGCTGTATACGAGCAGTACTTC
CDR3 protein: CASGHTRGTAVYEQYF
clone size: NA
D gene: TRBD1
J gene: TRBJ2-7
V gene: TRBV11-2

CDR3 DNA: TGTGCCAGCAGCCCCCCCCGGGGGGGGGCTAACACCGGGGAGCTGTTTTTT
CDR3 protein: CASSPPRGGANTGELFF
clone size: few
D gene: TRBD2
J gene: TRBJ2-2
V gene: TRBV7-2

CDR3 DNA: TGTGCCAGCAGCTTGCGGTCGGCCCGAAGGGGTGGCTACACCTTC
CDR3 protein: CASSLRSARRGGYTF
clone size: few
D gene: NA
J gene: TRBJ1-2
V gene: TRBV5-6

CDR3 DNA: TGCGCCAGCAGCTTGGCCAAGGGACAGGGCGGGGAGACCCAGTACTTC
CDR3 protein: CASSLAKGQGGETQYF
clone size: NA
D gene: TRBD1
J gene: TRBJ2-5
V gene: TRBV5-1

CDR3 DNA: TGTGCCGCCGGACCACCCTCTTACAATGAGCAGTTCTTC
CDR3 protein: CAAGPPSYNEQFF
clone size: NA
D gene: NA
J gene: TRBJ2-1
V gene: TRBV5-5

CDR3 DNA: TGTGCCAGCAGCTTAATTGCCCGAGATACGCAGTATTTT
CDR3 protein: CASSLIARDTQYF
clone size: NA
D gene: NA
J gene: TRBJ2-3
V gene: TRBV7-9

CDR3 DNA: TGCAGTGCCTCGCCGCGGCGGGGGACCAGCTCCTACGAGCAGTACTTC
CDR3 protein: CSASPRRGTSSYEQYF
clone size: NA
D gene: TRBD2
J gene: TRBJ2-7
V gene: TRBV20-1

CDR3 DNA: TGCGCCAGCAGGTCGAACAGTGCGAACACCGGGGAGCTGTTTTTT
CDR3 protein: CASRSNSANTGELFF
clone size: NA
D gene: NA
J gene: TRBJ2-2
V gene: TRBV4-1

CDR3 DNA: TGTGCCAGCCAAATAGACAGGGGGAGCTCGTGGAACTATGGCTACACCTTC
CDR3 protein: CASQIDRGSSWNYGYTF
clone size: NA
D gene: TRBD1
J gene: TRBJ1-2
V gene: TRBV6-2/TRBV6-3

CDR3 DNA: TGTGCCAGCAGCTTAGCGGGGACAGGGGGACATGGCTACACCTTC
CDR3 protein: CASSLAGTGGHGYTF
clone size: few
D gene: TRBD1
J gene: TRBJ1-2
V gene: TRBV7-2

CDR3 DNA: TGTGCCAGCAGTTACCCCACTAGCGGGGGGCCCACAGATACGCAGTATTTT
CDR3 protein: CASSYPTSGGPTDTQYF
clone size: NA
D gene: TRBD2
J gene: TRBJ2-3
V gene: TRBV6-2/TRBV6-3

CDR3 DNA: TGCAGTGCTAGAGAAGCCGTTTACACTGAAGCTTTCTTT
CDR3 protein: CSAREAVYTEAFF
clone size: few
D gene: NA
J gene: TRBJ1-1
V gene: TRBV20-1

CDR3 DNA: TGTGCCAGCACGGATTCACCCCTCCACTTT
CDR3 protein: CASTDSPLHF
clone size: many
D gene: NA
J gene: TRBJ1-6
V gene: TRBV27